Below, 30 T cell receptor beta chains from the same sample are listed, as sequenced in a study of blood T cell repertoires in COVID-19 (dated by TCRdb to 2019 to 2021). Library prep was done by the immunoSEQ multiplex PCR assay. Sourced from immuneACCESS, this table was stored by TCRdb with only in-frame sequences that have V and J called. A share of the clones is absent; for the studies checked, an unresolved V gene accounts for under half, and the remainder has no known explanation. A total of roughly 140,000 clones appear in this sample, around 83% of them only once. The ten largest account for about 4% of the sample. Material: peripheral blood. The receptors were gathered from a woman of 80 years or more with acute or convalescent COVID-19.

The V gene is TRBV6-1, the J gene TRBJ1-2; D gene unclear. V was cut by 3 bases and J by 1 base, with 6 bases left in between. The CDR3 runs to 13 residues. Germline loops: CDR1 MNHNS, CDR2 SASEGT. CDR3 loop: CASSESINYGYTF. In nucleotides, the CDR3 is TGTGCCAGCAGTGAGTCCATTAACTATGGCTACACCTTC.

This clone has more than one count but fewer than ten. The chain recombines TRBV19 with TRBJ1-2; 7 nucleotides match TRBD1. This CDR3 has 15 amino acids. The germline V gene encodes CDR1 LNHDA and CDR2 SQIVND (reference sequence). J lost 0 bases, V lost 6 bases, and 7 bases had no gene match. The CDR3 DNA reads TGTGCCAGTAGAAAGACAGGGATCACTAACTATGGCTACACCTTC. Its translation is CASRKTGITNYGYTF.

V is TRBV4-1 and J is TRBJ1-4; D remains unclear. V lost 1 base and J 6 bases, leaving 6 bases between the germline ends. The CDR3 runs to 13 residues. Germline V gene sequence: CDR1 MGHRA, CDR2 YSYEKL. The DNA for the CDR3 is TGCGCCAGCAGCCAAGTCTACGATGAAAAACTGTTTTTT. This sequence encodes CASSQVYDEKLFF.

The CDR3 DNA reads as TGCGCCAGCAGTGGATCGGTCCGGGGAGGTGGGTACAATGAGCAGTTCTTC. Translation: CASSGSVRGGGYNEQFF. This chain connects TRBV10-1 to TRBJ2-1, with a possible D match to TRBD2 (6 bases). From germline, CDR1 is WNHNN and CDR2 SYGVQD (reference sequence). The CDR3 has 17 residues. V was clipped by 4 bases and J by 4 bases, with 20 bases between them.

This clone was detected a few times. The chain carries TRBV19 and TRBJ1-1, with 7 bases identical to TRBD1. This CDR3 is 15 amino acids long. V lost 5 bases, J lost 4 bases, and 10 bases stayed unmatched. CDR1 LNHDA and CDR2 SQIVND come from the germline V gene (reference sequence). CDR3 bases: TGTGCCAGTAGTCCGCCAACAGGGGTGGTCACTGAAGCTTTCTTT. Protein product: CASSPPTGVVTEAFF.

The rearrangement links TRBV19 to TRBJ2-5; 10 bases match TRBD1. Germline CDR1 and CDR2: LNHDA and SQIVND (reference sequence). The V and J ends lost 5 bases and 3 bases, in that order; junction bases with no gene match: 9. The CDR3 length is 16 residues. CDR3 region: CASSLFRTGGEETQYF. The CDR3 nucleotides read TGTGCCAGTAGTCTTTTTCGGACAGGGGGGGAAGAGACCCAGTACTTC.

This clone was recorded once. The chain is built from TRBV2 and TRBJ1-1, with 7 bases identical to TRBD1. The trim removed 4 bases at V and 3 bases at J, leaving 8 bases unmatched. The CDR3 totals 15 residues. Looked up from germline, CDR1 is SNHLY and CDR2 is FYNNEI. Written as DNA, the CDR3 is TGTGCCAGCAGTGGGAATCCAGGGGGAGACACTGAAGCTTTCTTT. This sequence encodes CASSGNPGGDTEAFF.

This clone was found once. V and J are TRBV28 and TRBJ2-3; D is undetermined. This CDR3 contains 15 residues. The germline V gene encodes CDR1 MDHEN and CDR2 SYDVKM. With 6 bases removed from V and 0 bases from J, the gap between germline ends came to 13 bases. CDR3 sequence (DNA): TGTGCCAGCAGATCCCCCAGTTCTAGCACAGATACGCAGTATTTT. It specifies CASRSPSSSTDTQYF.

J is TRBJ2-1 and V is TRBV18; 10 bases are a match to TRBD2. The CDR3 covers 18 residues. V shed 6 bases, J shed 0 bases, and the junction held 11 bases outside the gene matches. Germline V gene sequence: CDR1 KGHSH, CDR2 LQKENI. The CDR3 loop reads CASSSGTSEFSSYNEQFF. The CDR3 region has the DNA TGTGCCAGCTCTTCCGGGACTAGCGAATTTTCCTCCTACAATGAGCAGTTCTTC.

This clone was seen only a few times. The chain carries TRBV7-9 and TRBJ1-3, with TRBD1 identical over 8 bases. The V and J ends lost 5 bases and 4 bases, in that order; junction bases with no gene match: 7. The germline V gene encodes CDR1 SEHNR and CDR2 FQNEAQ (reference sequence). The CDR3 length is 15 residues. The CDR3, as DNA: TGTGCCAGCAGCCAGGACAGGGAGGAAGGAAACACCATATATTTT. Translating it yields CASSQDREEGNTIYF.

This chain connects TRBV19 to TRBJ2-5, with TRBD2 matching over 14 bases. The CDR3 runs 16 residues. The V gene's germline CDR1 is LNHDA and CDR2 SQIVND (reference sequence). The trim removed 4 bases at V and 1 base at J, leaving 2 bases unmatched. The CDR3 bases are TGTGCCAGTAGTAAAGGGACTAGCGGGAGCCAAGAGACCCAGTACTTC. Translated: CASSKGTSGSQETQYF.

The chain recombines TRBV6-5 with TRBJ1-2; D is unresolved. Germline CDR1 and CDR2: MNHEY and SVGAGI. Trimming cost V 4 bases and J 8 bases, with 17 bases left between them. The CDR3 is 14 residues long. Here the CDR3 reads CASSSSSGRLGYTF. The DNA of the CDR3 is TGTGCCAGCAGTTCCTCCAGTGGCCGTCTCGGCTACACCTTC.

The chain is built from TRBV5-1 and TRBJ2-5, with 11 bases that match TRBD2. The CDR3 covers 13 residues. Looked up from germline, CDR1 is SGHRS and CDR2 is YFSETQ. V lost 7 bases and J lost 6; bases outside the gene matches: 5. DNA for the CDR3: TGCGCCAGCGAAGCTAGCGGGGGGAAGACCCAGTACTTC. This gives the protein CASEASGGKTQYF. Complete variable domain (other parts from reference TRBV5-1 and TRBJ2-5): KAGVTQTPRYLIKTRGQQVTLSCSPISGHRSVSWYQQTPGQGLQFLFEYFSETQRNKGNFPGRFSGRQFSNSRSEMNVSTLELGDSALYLCASEASGGKTQYFGPGTRLLVL.

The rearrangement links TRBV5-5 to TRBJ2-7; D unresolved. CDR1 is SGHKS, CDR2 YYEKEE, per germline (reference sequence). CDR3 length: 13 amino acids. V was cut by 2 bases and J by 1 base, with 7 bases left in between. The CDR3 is CASSFGHSYEQYF. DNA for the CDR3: TGTGCCAGCAGCTTTGGCCATTCCTACGAGCAGTACTTC. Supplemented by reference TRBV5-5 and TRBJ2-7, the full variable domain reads DAGVTQSPTHLIKTRGQQVTLRCSPISGHKSVSWYQQVLGQGPQFIFQYYEKEERGRGNFPDRFSARQFPNYSSELNVNALLLGDSALYLCASSFGHSYEQYFGPGTRLTVT.

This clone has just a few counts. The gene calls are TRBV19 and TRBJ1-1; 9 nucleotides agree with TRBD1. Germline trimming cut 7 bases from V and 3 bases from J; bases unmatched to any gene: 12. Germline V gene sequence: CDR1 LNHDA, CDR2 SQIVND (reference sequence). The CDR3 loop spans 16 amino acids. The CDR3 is CASTIGTGGVDTEAFF. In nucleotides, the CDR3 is TGTGCCAGTACTATCGGTACAGGGGGCGTGGACACTGAAGCTTTCTTT.

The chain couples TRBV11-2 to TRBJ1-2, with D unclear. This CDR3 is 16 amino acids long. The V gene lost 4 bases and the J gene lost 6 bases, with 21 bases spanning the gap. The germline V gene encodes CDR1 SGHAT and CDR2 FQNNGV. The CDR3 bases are TGTGCCAGCAGCTCTGAATTCGGGGTTCGACGGCATGGCTACACCTTC. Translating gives CASSSEFGVRRHGYTF. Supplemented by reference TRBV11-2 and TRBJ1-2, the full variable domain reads EAGVAQSPRYKIIEKRQSVAFWCNPISGHATLYWYQQILGQGPKLLIQFQNNGVVDDSQLPKDRFSAERLKGVDSTLKIQPAKLEDSAVYLCASSSEFGVRRHGYTFGSGTRLTVV.

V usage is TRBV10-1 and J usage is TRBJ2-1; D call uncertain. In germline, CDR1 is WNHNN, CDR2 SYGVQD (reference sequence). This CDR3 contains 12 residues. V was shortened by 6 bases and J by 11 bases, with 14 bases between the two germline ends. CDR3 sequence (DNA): TGCGCCAGCAGCGATAGTTCTAATAAGCAGTTCTTC. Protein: CASSDSSNKQFF.

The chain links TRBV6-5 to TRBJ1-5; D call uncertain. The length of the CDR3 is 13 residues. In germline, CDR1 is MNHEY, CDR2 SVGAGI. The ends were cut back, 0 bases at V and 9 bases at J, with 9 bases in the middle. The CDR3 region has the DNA TGTGCCAGCAGTTACTCTACCGGAGCGCCCCAGCATTTT. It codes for CASSYSTGAPQHF.

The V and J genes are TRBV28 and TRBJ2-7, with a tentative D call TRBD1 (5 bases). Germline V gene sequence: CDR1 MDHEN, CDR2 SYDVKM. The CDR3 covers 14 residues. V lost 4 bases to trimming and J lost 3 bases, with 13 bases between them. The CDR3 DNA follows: TGTGCCAGCAGTTACTCCACAGGCAGCTACGAGCAGTACTTC. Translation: CASSYSTGSYEQYF.

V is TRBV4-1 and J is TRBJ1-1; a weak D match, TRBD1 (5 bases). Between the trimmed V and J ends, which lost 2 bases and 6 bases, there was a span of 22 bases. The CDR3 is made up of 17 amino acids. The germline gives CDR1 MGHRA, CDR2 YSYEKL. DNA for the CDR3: TGCGCCAGCAGCCAACCTACCCGCCGGGGGAAGATGGCTGAAGCTTTCTTT. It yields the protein CASSQPTRRGKMAEAFF.

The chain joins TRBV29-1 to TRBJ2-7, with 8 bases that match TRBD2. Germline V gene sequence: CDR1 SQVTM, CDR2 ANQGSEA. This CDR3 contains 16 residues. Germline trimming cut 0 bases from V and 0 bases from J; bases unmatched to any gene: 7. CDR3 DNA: TGCAGCGTTGAAGATTGGGGCGGGGGGACCTCCTACGAGCAGTACTTC. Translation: CSVEDWGGGTSYEQYF.

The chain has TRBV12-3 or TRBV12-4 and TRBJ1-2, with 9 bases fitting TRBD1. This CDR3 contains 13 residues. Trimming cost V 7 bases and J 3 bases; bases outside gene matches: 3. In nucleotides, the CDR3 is TGTGCCAGCACCCGGACAGGGGACTATGGCTACACCTTC. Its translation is CASTRTGDYGYTF.

The CDR3 loop is CASSMGPYNEQFF. The CDR3 region has the DNA TGTGCCAGTAGTATGGGCCCCTACAATGAGCAGTTCTTC. J is TRBJ2-1 and V is TRBV19; D is undetermined. The germline gives CDR1 LNHDA, CDR2 SQIVND (reference sequence). The CDR3 sequence is 13 residues long. V lost 3 bases, J lost 2 bases, and 5 bases lay in between.

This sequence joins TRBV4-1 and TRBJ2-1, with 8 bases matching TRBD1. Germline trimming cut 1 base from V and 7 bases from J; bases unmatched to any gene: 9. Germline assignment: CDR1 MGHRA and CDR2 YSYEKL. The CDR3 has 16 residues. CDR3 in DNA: TGCGCCAGCAGCCAAGTGGGCAGGGGGCGAGGTAATGAGCAGTTCTTC. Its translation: CASSQVGRGRGNEQFF.

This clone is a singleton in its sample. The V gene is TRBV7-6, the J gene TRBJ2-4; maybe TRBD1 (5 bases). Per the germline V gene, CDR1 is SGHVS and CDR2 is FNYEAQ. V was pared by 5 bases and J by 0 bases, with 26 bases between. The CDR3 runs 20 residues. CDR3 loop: CASSQIFIAGKTIAKNIQYF. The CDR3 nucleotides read TGTGCCAGCAGCCAAATTTTTATCGCAGGGAAGACAATAGCCAAAAACATTCAGTACTTC.

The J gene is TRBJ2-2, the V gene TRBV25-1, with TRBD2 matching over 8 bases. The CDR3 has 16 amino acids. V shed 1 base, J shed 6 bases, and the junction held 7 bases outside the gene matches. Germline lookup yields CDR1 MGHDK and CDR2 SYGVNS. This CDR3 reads CASSEWREVMAGELFF. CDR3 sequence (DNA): TGTGCCAGCAGTGAATGGCGGGAGGTAATGGCCGGGGAGCTGTTTTTT. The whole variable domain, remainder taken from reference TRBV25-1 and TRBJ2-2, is EADIYQTPRYLVIGTGKKITLECSQTMGHDKMYWYQQDPGMELHLIHYSYGVNSTEKGDLSSESTVSRIRTEHFPLTLESARPSHTSQYLCASSEWREVMAGELFFGEGSRLTVL.

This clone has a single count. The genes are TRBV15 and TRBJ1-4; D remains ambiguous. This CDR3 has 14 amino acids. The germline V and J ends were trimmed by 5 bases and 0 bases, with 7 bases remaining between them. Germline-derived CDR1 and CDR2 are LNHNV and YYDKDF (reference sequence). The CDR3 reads CATSATATNEKLFF. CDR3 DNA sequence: TGTGCCACCAGCGCCACAGCAACTAATGAAAAACTGTTTTTT.

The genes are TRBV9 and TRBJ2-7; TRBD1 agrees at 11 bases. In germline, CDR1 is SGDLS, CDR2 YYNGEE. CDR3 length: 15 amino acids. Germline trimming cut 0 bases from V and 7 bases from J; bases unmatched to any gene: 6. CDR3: CASSVGGQGAWEQYF. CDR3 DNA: TGTGCCAGCAGCGTAGGCGGACAGGGGGCGTGGGAGCAGTACTTC.

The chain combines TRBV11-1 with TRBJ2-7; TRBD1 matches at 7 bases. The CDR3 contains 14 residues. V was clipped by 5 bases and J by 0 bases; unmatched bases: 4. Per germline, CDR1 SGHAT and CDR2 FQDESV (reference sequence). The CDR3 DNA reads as TGTGCCAGCAGCCCCGGGACAGACTCCTACGAGCAGTACTTC. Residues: CASSPGTDSYEQYF.

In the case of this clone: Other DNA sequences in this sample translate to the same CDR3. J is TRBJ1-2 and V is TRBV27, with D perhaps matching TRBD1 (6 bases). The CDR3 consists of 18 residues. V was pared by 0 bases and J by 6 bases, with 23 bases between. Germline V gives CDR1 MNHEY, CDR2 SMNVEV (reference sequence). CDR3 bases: TGTGCCAGCAGTTTATCAACGCCGCACAGGGAAATGTTTAATGGCTACACCTTC. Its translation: CASSLSTPHREMFNGYTF.